This TCR beta chain was captured in a study of cytomegalovirus exposure and HLA in healthy donors. The CDR3 is 18 amino acids. With 6 bases removed from V and 3 bases from J, the gap between germline ends came to 26 bases. The germline V gene encodes CDR1 SEHNR and CDR2 FQNEAQ (reference sequence). Study-level results: Prediction of most subjects' HLA-A and HLA-B alleles by TCR beta sequences was reportedly accurate. Specific recognition of CMV antigens was confirmed in vitro for three chains (all CMV-associated).

Use of 60 Vbeta and 13 Jbeta primers characterized the PCR. Per the original data handling: Roughly 10 million shared chains were among roughly 81 million unique TCR beta chains counted in a later analysis. Assay used: immunoSEQ multiplex PCR; TCRdb lists only in-frame clones, some missing. V, J and clone size reflect that table, while D and trimming were determined from the DNA. The sample includes under 200,000 clones, over 75% of them seen just once. Among the donors, all were healthy bone marrow donors. With respect to this clone: Its matching antigen is unknown.

The sequence came from a man in his fifties or sixties in good health and CMV-seronegative. The sequencing input was PBMCs. The chain joins TRBV7-9 to TRBJ2-5; the D gene is possibly TRBD1 (7 bases). This CDR3 reads CASSSLLGGGGSEETQYF. The CDR3 nucleotides are TGTGCCAGCAGTTCACTACTCGGTGGAGGGGGCTCCGAAGAGACCCAGTACTTC.